Listed here are 31 T cell receptor beta chains from one sample, sequenced in a study of T cells in Graves' hyperthyroidism and ophthalmopathy (dated by TCRdb to between 2017 and 2020). The method behind the library was multiplex PCR. Sequencing used an Illumina HiSeq 2000. Amplification of TCR beta CDR3 regions was carried out from RNA transcripts. For the first round of RT-PCR on the TCR CDR3, the HTBI primer set was used together with the Qiagen OneStep RT-PCR kit. TCRdb cleaned the public reads at Q25 with fastp, built clones with MiXCR and kept in-frame beta chains. Rows matching on CDR3 protein sequence are summarized as one entry with the most common DNA and genes. The sample table lists roughly 520,000 distinct CDR3 sequences, approximately 25% of them with a count of one. Around 11% of the sample is held by the ten biggest clonotypes. Sequencing used blood. The receptors originated from a woman in her 30s with Graves' ophthalmopathy.

This clonotype was seen just once. CDR3 nucleotides: TGTGCCAGCAGCGTAGCCAGGGACGATAACTATGGCTACACCTTC. This encodes CASSVARDDNYGYTF. The chain carries TRBV9 and TRBJ1-2; possibly TRBD1 for D (5 bases). V was clipped by 0 bases and J by 1 base, with 10 bases between them. The CDR3 contains 15 residues. The germline gives CDR1 SGDLS, CDR2 YYNGEE. The full variable domain, with the rest looked up from reference TRBV9 and TRBJ1-2, is DSGVTQTPKHLITATGQRVTLRCSPRSGDLSVYWYQQSLDQGLQFLIQYYNGEERAKGNILERFSAQQFPDLHSELNLSSLELGDSALYFCASSVARDDNYGYTFGSGTRLTVV.

In its sample, this clonotype was seen many times. This chain joins TRBV6-1 and TRBJ1-2; D gene ambiguous. V lost 4 bases and J 4 bases, leaving 25 bases between the germline ends. The germline V gene encodes CDR1 MNHNS and CDR2 SASEGT. The CDR3 extends over 18 amino acids. CDR3: CASSGWSTEEDFLYGYTF. In DNA form, the CDR3 reads TGTGCCAGCAGTGGTTGGTCGACGGAGGAAGATTTTCTCTATGGCTACACCTTC.

This clonotype was observed a handful of times. The chain links TRBV10-3 to TRBJ2-2, with 7 bases aligning to TRBD1. The length of the CDR3 is 16 residues. Germline V gene data show CDR1 as ENHRY and CDR2 as SYGVKD. Trimming at V came to 7 bases and at J to 1 base, leaving 9 bases not matched to a gene. In DNA, the CDR3 is TGTGCCATCACCAAATCCGACAGGGAGAACACCGGGGAGCTGTTTTTT. Translated: CAITKSDRENTGELFF.

This clonotype has at least ten counts. The chain recombines TRBV2 with TRBJ2-5, with 8 bases that match TRBD1. CDR3 size: 14 residues. Germline V CDR1 and CDR2: SNHLY, FYNNEI. V trimming: 3 bases; J trimming: 5 bases; junction bases outside the gene matches: 5. CDR3 loop: CASSDDRGMETQYF. DNA of the CDR3: TGTGCCAGCAGTGACGACAGGGGAATGGAGACCCAGTACTTC. Drawing the rest from reference TRBV2 and TRBJ2-5, the complete variable domain is EPEVTQTPSHQVTQMGQEVILRCVPISNHLYFYWYRQILGQKVEFLVSFYNNEISEKSEIFDDQFSVERPDGSNFTLKIRSTKLEDSAMYFCASSDDRGMETQYFGPGTRLLVL.

This clonotype has a count of ten or more. The chain recombines TRBV30 with TRBJ2-7; D might be TRBD2 (6 bases). The CDR3 has 13 amino acids. Trimming stripped 5 bases from V and 3 bases from J, with 14 bases between. Germline V gene lookup returns CDR1 GTSNPN and CDR2 SVGIG (reference sequence). CDR3 sequence (DNA): TGTGCCTGGCGTGGCGGGGCTGTCTACGAGCAGTACTTC. Translation gives CAWRGGAVYEQYF.

CDR3: CASSTRTAPRAQYF. DNA of the CDR3: TGTGCCAGCAGCACTAGGACGGCTCCAAGAGCCCAGTACTTC. The chain recombines TRBV7-2 with TRBJ2-5; a possible D gene is TRBD2 (5 bases). The CDR3 consists of 14 residues. Trimming shortened V by 5 bases and J by 9 bases, and 19 bases separated the two germline ends. In germline, CDR1 is SGHTA, CDR2 FQGNSA. Combining the CDR3 with reference TRBV7-2 and TRBJ2-5 gives the whole variable domain GAGVSQSPSNKVTEKGKDVELRCDPISGHTALYWYRQSLGQGLEFLIYFQGNSAPDKSGLPSDRFSAERTGGSVSTLTIQRTQQEDSAVYLCASSTRTAPRAQYFGPGTRLLVL.

The V call is TRBV18, the J call TRBJ1-5; D is possibly TRBD1 (6 bases). The CDR3 has 18 amino acids. V shed 3 bases and J shed 1 base, with 19 bases lying between them. From germline, CDR1 is KGHSH and CDR2 LQKENI. This CDR3 reads CASSPTGLVTVSNQPQHF. CDR3 DNA sequence: TGTGCCAGCTCACCGACAGGTCTAGTCACAGTCAGCAATCAGCCCCAGCATTTT.

This clonotype has ten or more counts. The chain employs TRBV6-1 and TRBJ1-5, with 8 bases matching TRBD1. Looked up from germline, CDR1 is MNHNS and CDR2 is SASEGT. The CDR3 sequence is 15 residues long. V shed 8 bases, J shed 2 bases, and the junction held 8 bases outside the gene matches. The CDR3 loop reads CASGTGQGGNQPQHF. As DNA, the CDR3 is TGTGCCAGCGGAACCGGACAGGGTGGCAATCAGCCCCAGCATTTT.

This clonotype was observed at least ten times. The J gene is TRBJ2-7, the V gene TRBV30; possibly TRBD1 for D (5 bases). The CDR3 contains 14 residues. Per the germline V gene, CDR1 is GTSNPN and CDR2 is SVGIG (reference sequence). V lost 0 bases and J 0 bases, leaving 9 bases between the germline ends. For the CDR3, the DNA is TGTGCCTGGAGTGTACAGGCCCTCTCCTACGAGCAGTACTTC. It encodes CAWSVQALSYEQYF.

Many counts were recorded for this clonotype. V is TRBV14 and J is TRBJ2-7; 9 bases align to TRBD2. Germline V gene sequence: CDR1 SGHDN, CDR2 FVKESK. With V trimmed by 0 bases and J by 3 bases, 6 bases remained unmatched. The CDR3 extends over 16 amino acids. The CDR3 DNA reads as TGTGCCAGCAGCCAAGAACGGGGAGCGGGGGGCTACGAGCAGTACTTC. This gives the protein CASSQERGAGGYEQYF.

This clonotype was detected many times. J is TRBJ1-1 and V is TRBV7-9; D call uncertain. The CDR3 has 13 residues. CDR1 SEHNR and CDR2 FQNEAQ come from the germline V gene (reference sequence). V lost 1 base and J lost 6, with 9 bases in between. The CDR3 bases are TGTGCCAGCAGCTTAGTGATGAAGGCTGAAGCTTTCTTT. This sequence encodes CASSLVMKAEAFF.

This clonotype was detected many times. The chain uses TRBV20-1 and TRBJ1-1, with D possibly being TRBD1 (6 bases). The CDR3 sequence is 13 residues long. The V end lost 6 bases, the J end lost 4 bases, and 15 bases lay between the germline ends. Per the germline V gene, CDR1 is DFQATT and CDR2 is SNEGSKA (reference sequence). The CDR3 region is CSALVGAFTEAFF. The DNA of the CDR3 is TGCAGTGCCTTAGTGGGGGCCTTCACTGAAGCTTTCTTT.

Worth noting for this clonotype: Relative to the germline gene, one junction end is altered; a read error may explain this. The rearrangement joins TRBV28 to TRBJ2-7; TRBD1 is a possible D gene (5 bases). This CDR3 comprises 13 residues. The V gene's germline CDR1 is MDHEN and CDR2 SYDVKM. The CDR3 region has the DNA TGTGCCGGCAGTTTGACAGATTTCTTCGAGCAGTACTTC. This encodes CAGSLTDFFEQYF.

A note on this clonotype: A much larger clone sits a single nucleotide away, making a read error possible. This chain links TRBV6-5 with TRBJ1-6; D call uncertain. CDR3 size: 17 residues. Germline V lookup: CDR1 MNHEY, CDR2 SVGAGI. The CDR3, as DNA: TGTGTCAGCAGTTACTCCCCAGTGCAAACGTATAATTCACCCCTCCACTTT. Its protein is CVSSYSPVQTYNSPLHF.

This clonotype has a count of ten or more. The J gene is TRBJ1-1, the V gene TRBV6-5; D unresolved. Trimming shortened V by 2 bases and J by 1 base, and 5 bases separated the two germline ends. Germline V gene data show CDR1 as MNHEY and CDR2 as SVGAGI. The CDR3 sequence is 13 residues long. CDR3 bases: TGTGCCAGCAGTTACGTGCAGAACACTGAAGCTTTCTTT. Translating it yields CASSYVQNTEAFF.

This clonotype is a singleton in its sample. This chain connects TRBV6-5 to TRBJ1-5; a possible D gene is TRBD1 (6 bases). This CDR3 spans 16 amino acids. V was clipped by 2 bases and J by 10 bases, with 21 bases between them. In germline, CDR1 is MNHEY, CDR2 SVGAGI. This CDR3 reads CASSYQAPGASQPQHF. The CDR3 DNA sequence: TGTGCCAGCAGTTACCAAGCCCCGGGGGCAAGTCAACCCCAGCATTTT.

In this sample, this clonotype turned up many times. The junction differs from germline at one of its ends, possibly a read error. The rearrangement links TRBV19 to TRBJ1-1; D is uncertain. The CDR3 covers 12 residues. Germline assignment: CDR1 LNHDA and CDR2 SQIVND (reference sequence). The CDR3 DNA reads as TGCGCCAGCAGCATCCGGAACACTGAAGCTTTCTTT. Encoded protein: CASSIRNTEAFF.

The chain joins TRBV5-1 to TRBJ2-7; 9 positions match TRBD1. Trimming removed 6 bases from V and 3 bases from J; junction bases left unmatched: 10. CDR3 length: 15 residues. Germline V lookup: CDR1 SGHRS, CDR2 YFSETQ. This chain's CDR3 is CASNKMGQGIYEQYF. The CDR3 coding sequence is TGCGCCAGCAACAAAATGGGACAGGGAATCTACGAGCAGTACTTC. The full variable domain, completed using reference TRBV5-1 and TRBJ2-7, is KAGVTQTPRYLIKTRGQQVTLSCSPISGHRSVSWYQQTPGQGLQFLFEYFSETQRNKGNFPGRFSGRQFSNSRSEMNVSTLELGDSALYLCASNKMGQGIYEQYFGPGTRLTVT.

This clonotype came up many times. This chain links TRBV11-2 with TRBJ1-2, with a possible D match to TRBD1 (5 bases). The CDR3 has 16 amino acids. The V and J ends lost 0 bases and 6 bases respectively, with 17 bases between them. In germline, CDR1 is SGHAT, CDR2 FQNNGV. Here the CDR3 reads CASSLDLNGGVHGYTF. Written as DNA, the CDR3 is TGTGCCAGCAGCTTAGATCTAAATGGAGGGGTACATGGCTACACCTTC.

There are many counts of this clonotype. V usage is TRBV20-1 and J usage is TRBJ2-5; D gene unclear. This CDR3 is built from 14 residues. The V and J ends lost 3 bases and 4 bases respectively, with 15 bases between them. Germline CDR1 is DFQATT and CDR2 is SNEGSKA (reference sequence). This CDR3 is CSASSDPAGETQYF. DNA for the CDR3: TGCAGTGCTAGTTCGGATCCGGCAGGAGAGACCCAGTACTTC.

This clonotype has only a few counts. The chain has TRBV6-2 or TRBV6-3 and TRBJ2-5; TRBD2 agrees at 14 bases. Germline CDR1 MNHEY, CDR2 SVGEGT. V trimming: 1 base; J trimming: 5 bases; junction bases outside the gene matches: 6. The CDR3 extends over 17 amino acids. Here the CDR3 reads CASSYFPTSGGAETQYF. The CDR3 DNA follows: TGTGCCAGCAGTTACTTCCCGACTAGCGGGGGGGCCGAGACCCAGTACTTC.

This clonotype was seen many times. The chain uses TRBV4-3 and TRBJ2-5; 8 bases match TRBD2. V lost 0 bases to trimming and J lost 4 bases; unmatched junction nucleotides: 10. CDR1 and CDR2 (germline): LGHNA, YSLEER. The CDR3 extends over 17 amino acids. The CDR3 region is CASSQDLVTGGSETQYF. The CDR3 coding sequence is TGCGCCAGCAGCCAAGATTTAGTGACGGGGGGGTCAGAGACCCAGTACTTC.

This clonotype came up many times. V and J are TRBV6-1 and TRBJ2-2; the D is unclear. Trimming stripped 7 bases from V and 1 base from J, with 7 bases between. The germline gives CDR1 MNHNS, CDR2 SASEGT. CDR3 size: 13 residues. The CDR3 DNA is TGTGCCAGCACGGTGGAGAACACCGGGGAGCTGTTTTTT. Its translation: CASTVENTGELFF.

The table lists this clonotype with a few counts. This rearrangement joins TRBV7-3 to TRBJ1-1, with a weak D call TRBD1 (5 bases). The germline V and J ends were trimmed by 3 bases and 3 bases, with 11 bases remaining between them. The CDR3 runs 14 residues. CDR1 and CDR2 (germline): SGHTA, FQGTGA. CDR3 sequence (DNA): TGTGCCAGCAGCTTCGGGGGTAGGGACACTGAAGCTTTCTTT. Amino acids: CASSFGGRDTEAFF.

This clonotype has ten or more counts. This chain joins TRBV12-3 or TRBV12-4 and TRBJ1-2; D not certain. This CDR3 is built from 15 residues. With 0 bases removed from V and 0 bases from J, the gap between germline ends came to 8 bases. This CDR3 is CASSLAHGSNYGYTF. The CDR3 DNA follows: TGTGCCAGCAGTTTAGCGCACGGTTCTAACTATGGCTACACCTTC.

This clonotype has a count of ten or more. This sequence joins TRBV7-9 and TRBJ1-1; no clear D gene. The germline V and J ends were trimmed by 0 bases and 2 bases, with 7 bases remaining between them. The CDR3 length is 14 residues. CDR1 is SEHNR, CDR2 FQNEAQ, per germline (reference sequence). The CDR3 spells CASSLAWVNTEAFF. DNA of the CDR3: TGTGCCAGCAGCTTAGCGTGGGTCAACACTGAAGCTTTCTTT.

The gene calls are TRBV6-2 or TRBV6-3 and TRBJ1-2, with a weak D call TRBD1 (5 bases). This CDR3 has 18 amino acids. Per germline, CDR1 MNHEY and CDR2 SVGEGT. V was trimmed by 2 bases and J by 6 bases, leaving 25 bases between them. CDR3 region: CASSYGTTRGWVKNGYTF. The DNA of the CDR3 is TGTGCCAGCAGTTACGGGACGACCCGGGGATGGGTGAAGAATGGCTACACCTTC.

Many counts were recorded for this clonotype. The rearrangement links TRBV14 to TRBJ2-7, with TRBD1 as a possible D gene (5 bases). V lost 3 bases and J 0 bases, leaving 9 bases between the germline ends. The CDR3 covers 14 residues. Germline V gives CDR1 SGHDN, CDR2 FVKESK. CDR3 sequence (DNA): TGTGCCAGCAGCCAGGGGCCCATCTCCTACGAGCAGTACTTC. It yields the protein CASSQGPISYEQYF. The variable domain in full, completed from reference TRBV14 and TRBJ2-7, reads EAGVTQFPSHSVIEKGQTVTLRCDPISGHDNLYWYRRVMGKEIKFLLHFVKESKQDESGMPNNRFLAERTGGTYSTLKVQPAELEDSGVYFCASSQGPISYEQYFGPGTRLTVT.

The chain employs TRBV12-3 or TRBV12-4 and TRBJ1-1; tentatively, D is TRBD1 (6 bases). Trimming took 5 bases from V and 2 from J, leaving 12 bases between them. The CDR3 contains 14 residues. CDR3 bases: TGTGCCAGCAGTAAAAAGGGGGGTAACACTGAAGCTTTCTTT. Its translation: CASSKKGGNTEAFF.

This rearrangement joins TRBV6-1 to TRBJ2-7; TRBD2 matches at 8 bases. After removal of 5 bases from V and 0 bases from J, the junction contained 6 bases not matched to a gene. The germline V gene has CDR1 MNHNS and CDR2 SASEGT. There are 15 residues in the CDR3. The DNA for the CDR3 is TGTGCCAGCAGTCCAACTAGCGGAGTCTCCTACGAGCAGTACTTC. Its protein is CASSPTSGVSYEQYF.

This clonotype has at least ten counts. At one boundary the junction diverges from the germline segment, which might be a read error. V and J are TRBV6-2 or TRBV6-3 and TRBJ2-7, with a weak D call TRBD2 (5 bases). The CDR3 has 16 residues. The V gene's germline CDR1 is MNHEY and CDR2 SVGEGT. DNA for the CDR3: TGTGCCGGCAGTGACCCCCGGGGAACCTCATCCTACGAGCAGTACTTC. It translates to CAGSDPRGTSSYEQYF.